This passage covers 16 T cell receptor beta chains from one sample sequenced in a study of regulatory T cells in long-lasting Graves disease. Arm-PCR with iRepertoire HTBI primers amplified the CDR3 regions for these TCR beta libraries. MiXCR was run by TCRdb on the multiplex PCR reads, yielding one entry per CDR3 protein. The table lists fewer than 400,000 distinct CDR3 sequences, 18% of them singletons. The time point was: newly diagnosed GD, antithyroid drugs for less than 3 months. PBMC-derived RNA was used for the TCR library. This specimen was peripheral blood mononuclear cells (PBMCs), taken at new diagnosis, from a patient treated with antithyroid drugs. These receptors all stem from a female donor with Graves disease.

This clonotype was detected many times. The gene calls are TRBV6-1 and TRBJ2-3; 8 bases map to TRBD1. Germline V CDR1 and CDR2: MNHNS, SASEGT. Trimming took 8 bases from V and 0 from J; bases not matched to a gene: 1. This CDR3 is built from 13 residues. The CDR3 coding sequence is TGTGCCAGCGGGACAGGAAGCACAGATACGCAGTATTTT. Translated: CASGTGSTDTQYF.

This clonotype was recorded many times. The chain joins TRBV19 to TRBJ2-4; TRBD2 matches 11 bases. The germline V gene has CDR1 LNHDA and CDR2 SQIVND (reference sequence). V shed 4 bases, J shed 7 bases, and the junction held 18 bases outside the gene matches. The CDR3 is made up of 19 amino acids. The DNA of the CDR3 is TGTGCCAGTAGTAGGAGGGCCCGAGAATTAGCGGGAGGGGAGAACATTCAGTACTTC. Translated, it gives CASSRRARELAGGENIQYF. The full variable domain, in which reference TRBV19 and TRBJ2-4 provide the parts outside the CDR3, is DGGITQSPKYLFRKEGQNVTLSCEQNLNHDAMYWYRQDPGQGLRLIYYSQIVNDFQKGDIAEGYSVSREKKESFPLTVTSAQKNPTAFYLCASSRRARELAGGENIQYFGAGTRLSVL.

The table lists this clonotype with many counts. The chain recombines TRBV19 with TRBJ1-2, with D unclear. There are 14 residues in the CDR3. Germline V gene data show CDR1 as LNHDA and CDR2 as SQIVND (reference sequence). The V gene lost 3 bases and the J gene lost 6 bases, with 14 bases spanning the gap. The CDR3 sequence is CASSIGVGRDGYTF. The CDR3 coding sequence is TGTGCCAGTAGTATCGGGGTTGGGCGAGATGGCTACACCTTC.

This clonotype came up a few times. The chain carries TRBV7-9 and TRBJ1-2, with D perhaps TRBD1 (5 bases). The V and J ends lost 0 bases and 5 bases respectively, with 10 bases between them. The germline V gene encodes CDR1 SEHNR and CDR2 FQNEAQ (reference sequence). The CDR3 consists of 14 residues. The CDR3 is CASSLATEHYGYTF. The CDR3 nucleotides read TGTGCCAGCAGCTTAGCGACAGAACATTATGGCTACACCTTC.

V usage is TRBV19 and J usage is TRBJ2-1; D possibly matches TRBD1 or TRBD2 (6 bases each). The CDR3 extends over 15 amino acids. V was pared by 3 bases and J by 2 bases, with 11 bases between. Germline assignment: CDR1 LNHDA and CDR2 SQIVND (reference sequence). CDR3 region: CASSIAGTTYNEQFF. In DNA form, the CDR3 reads TGTGCCAGTAGTATTGCGGGGACAACCTACAATGAGCAGTTCTTC.

The genes are TRBV18 and TRBJ2-7, with D perhaps TRBD2 (5 bases). Deletions cut 3 bases from V and 7 bases from J, with 13 bases between. The germline V gene encodes CDR1 KGHSH and CDR2 LQKENI. The CDR3 length is 13 residues. The CDR3 region is CASSPGVVGEQYF. The CDR3 DNA reads TGTGCCAGCTCACCCGGGGTTGTCGGGGAGCAGTACTTC.

There are many counts of this clonotype. Written as DNA, the CDR3 is TGTGCCACAATGGTTCATTACAGGGTCTATGGCTACACCTTC. It specifies CATMVHYRVYGYTF. The chain links TRBV24-1 to TRBJ1-2; a possible D gene is TRBD1 (6 bases). The germline V gene encodes CDR1 KGHDR and CDR2 SFDVKD. The CDR3 consists of 14 residues. With 10 bases removed from V and 4 bases from J, the gap between germline ends came to 18 bases.

This chain connects TRBV11-2 to TRBJ1-6, with a possible D match to TRBD1 (6 bases). V gave up 2 bases and J gave up 5 bases, with 10 bases separating them. Germline V gene data show CDR1 as SGHAT and CDR2 as FQNNGV. CDR3 size: 15 residues. The CDR3 is CASSLRGGNNSPLHF. The CDR3 nucleotides read TGTGCCAGCAGCTTACGAGGGGGGAATAATTCACCCCTCCACTTT.

The genes are TRBV13 and TRBJ2-1; D unresolved. This CDR3 is 17 amino acids long. In germline, CDR1 is PRHDT, CDR2 FYEKMQ (reference sequence). The ends were cut back, 0 bases at V and 9 bases at J, with 21 bases in the middle. The CDR3 sequence is CASSLGGNPFSFLEQFF. The CDR3 coding sequence is TGTGCCAGCAGCTTAGGAGGGAACCCCTTCTCGTTTCTTGAGCAGTTCTTC.

This clonotype has a count of ten or more. The chain links TRBV2 to TRBJ2-1, with 11 bases identical to TRBD2. CDR1 is SNHLY, CDR2 FYNNEI, per germline. The junction had 8 bases not matched to a gene; V was cut back by 3 bases and J by 10 bases. The CDR3 loop spans 15 amino acids. The CDR3 nucleotides are TGTGCCAGCAGTGAGCCTAGCGGGGGGAAGTGGGAGCAGTTCTTC. Translating gives CASSEPSGGKWEQFF.

In this sample, this clonotype turned up a few times. A much bigger clone sits one base away, suggesting this may be a read error. DNA of the CDR3: TGCAGCGTTGGGGGGGGACCCTGCGAGCAGTACTTC. Translation gives CSVGGGPCEQYF. The chain couples TRBV29-1 to TRBJ2-7, with 7 nucleotides matching TRBD2. The germline V gene encodes CDR1 SQVTM and CDR2 ANQGSEA. The CDR3 totals 12 residues. Trimming took 4 bases from V and 6 from J; bases not matched to a gene: 6.

The chain couples TRBV19 to TRBJ2-2, with TRBD2 matching over 10 bases. Germline loops: CDR1 LNHDA, CDR2 SQIVND (reference sequence). Trimming removed 5 bases from V and 6 bases from J; junction bases left unmatched: 12. This CDR3 has 17 residues. The CDR3 here is CASSLSPGLALPGELFF. CDR3 nucleotide sequence: TGTGCCAGTAGTTTAAGCCCGGGACTAGCGTTACCCGGGGAGCTGTTTTTT.

This clonotype was seen ten or more times. The rearrangement links TRBV6-1 to TRBJ1-2; no firm D call. With 2 bases removed from V and 7 bases from J, the gap between germline ends came to 17 bases. Germline-derived CDR1 and CDR2 are MNHNS and SASEGT. CDR3 length: 15 residues. The CDR3 nucleotides are TGTGCCAGCAGTGAATCGAAAGGGAGGTCTGGTGGCTACACCTTC. Protein: CASSESKGRSGGYTF.

This clonotype was found many times. For the CDR3, the DNA is TGTGCCAGCAGCGGTGGGACTGTCGGAGATACGCAGTATTTT. Its protein is CASSGGTVGDTQYF. The chain employs TRBV6-4 and TRBJ2-3, with D tentatively TRBD2 (6 bases). Trimming took off 6 bases at V and 5 bases at J, with 15 bases between the two ends. CDR1 is MRHNA, CDR2 SNTAGT, per germline. The CDR3 loop spans 14 amino acids.

The CDR3 is CASSLRQGAPSGNTIYF. DNA of the CDR3: TGTGCCAGCAGTTTAAGACAGGGGGCCCCCTCTGGAAACACCATATATTTT. V usage is TRBV28 and J usage is TRBJ1-3, with 10 bases that match TRBD1. V was clipped by 2 bases and J by 0 bases; unmatched bases: 4. Germline loops: CDR1 MDHEN, CDR2 SYDVKM. The CDR3 runs 17 residues.

This clonotype has a handful of counts. This chain uses TRBV10-2 with TRBJ2-1; 11 nucleotides line up with TRBD1. The germline V gene has CDR1 WSHSY and CDR2 SAAADI. The CDR3 sequence is 16 residues long. The J segment lost 4 bases and the V segment lost 7 bases, leaving 9 bases of the junction unmatched. In DNA form, the CDR3 reads TGCGCCAGCACCCGGTGGGGGGACAGGGGGTACAATGAGCAGTTCTTC. It specifies CASTRWGDRGYNEQFF.